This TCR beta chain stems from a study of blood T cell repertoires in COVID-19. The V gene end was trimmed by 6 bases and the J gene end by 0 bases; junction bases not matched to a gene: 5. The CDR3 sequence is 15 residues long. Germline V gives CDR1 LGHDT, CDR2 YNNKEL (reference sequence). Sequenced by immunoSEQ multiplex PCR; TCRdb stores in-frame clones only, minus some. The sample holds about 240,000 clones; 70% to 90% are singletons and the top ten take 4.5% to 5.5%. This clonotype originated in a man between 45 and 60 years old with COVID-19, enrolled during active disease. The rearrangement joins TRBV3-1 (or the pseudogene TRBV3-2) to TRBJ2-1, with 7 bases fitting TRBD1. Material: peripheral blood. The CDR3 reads CASSFRGSSYNEQFF. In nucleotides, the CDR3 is TGTGCCAGCAGTTTCAGGGGGAGCTCCTACAATGAGCAGTTCTTC.